The 19 T cell receptor beta chains listed next were all sequenced from one sample in a study of blood T cell repertoires in COVID-19. Assay: immunoSEQ multiplex PCR; the TCRdb copy retains only in-frame clones and omits some. The sample has around 100,000 clones, 91% seen once. The sequenced sample was peripheral blood. The receptors originated from a man over 45 with active COVID-19.

The V gene is TRBV6-5, the J gene TRBJ2-5; 9 bases are shared with TRBD2. The CDR3 runs to 14 residues. CDR1 is MNHEY, CDR2 SVGAGI, per germline. Losses at the gene ends were 6 bases for V and 5 bases for J; bases not matched to a gene: 7. CDR3 DNA: TGTGCCAGCAGAGGGAGCGGGGGGAGCGAGACCCAGTACTTC. This gives the protein CASRGSGGSETQYF.

The rearrangement uses TRBV7-2 and TRBJ2-2, with a tentative D call TRBD2 (6 bases). CDR3 length: 15 amino acids. Trimming cost V 5 bases and J 8 bases, with 18 bases left between them. CDR1 is SGHTA, CDR2 FQGNSA, per germline. CDR3 residues: CASSPARGWEGELFF. CDR3 DNA: TGTGCCAGCAGCCCTGCTCGGGGGTGGGAAGGGGAGCTGTTTTTT. The full variable domain, completed using reference TRBV7-2 and TRBJ2-2, is GAGVSQSPSNKVTEKGKDVELRCDPISGHTALYWYRQSLGQGLEFLIYFQGNSAPDKSGLPSDRFSAERTGGSVSTLTIQRTQQEDSAVYLCASSPARGWEGELFFGEGSRLTVL.

The chain combines TRBV19 with TRBJ2-7; a weak D match, TRBD1 (6 bases). CDR3 length: 13 amino acids. V lost 5 bases, J lost 6 bases, and 14 bases lay in between. Germline CDR1 is LNHDA and CDR2 is SQIVND (reference sequence). CDR3 protein: CASSLEHRAEQYF. CDR3 in DNA: TGTGCCAGTAGTTTGGAGCACAGGGCCGAGCAGTACTTC.

CDR3: CATSDSRAFSGTLHNEQFF. The CDR3, as DNA: TGTGCCACCAGTGACTCCAGGGCATTTAGTGGGACTCTTCACAATGAGCAGTTCTTC. The chain employs TRBV24-1 and TRBJ2-1; D perhaps matches TRBD2 (6 bases). The CDR3 runs 19 residues. The V gene's germline CDR1 is KGHDR and CDR2 SFDVKD. V lost 4 bases, J lost 5 bases, and 26 bases lay in between.

The chain joins TRBV6-1 to TRBJ1-4; no reliable D call. This CDR3 has 16 amino acids. Germline CDR1 and CDR2: MNHNS and SASEGT. V lost 1 base to trimming and J lost 1 base, with 10 bases between them. The CDR3 here is CASSEDGLKTNEKLFF. CDR3 in DNA: TGTGCCAGCAGTGAAGACGGACTTAAAACTAATGAAAAACTGTTTTTT.

This clone was recorded once. The rearrangement joins TRBV2 to TRBJ2-1; TRBD2 aligns across 7 bases. Germline V CDR1 and CDR2: SNHLY, FYNNEI. The CDR3 is 12 amino acids. The junction had 14 bases not matched to a gene; V was cut back by 9 bases and J by 15 bases. The CDR3 sequence: CASERTRPGGFF. The CDR3 bases are TGTGCCAGTGAACGTACTCGGCCGGGGGGGTTCTTC.

The chain employs TRBV7-3 and TRBJ1-4, with 7 bases that match TRBD1. V shed 5 bases, J shed 3 bases, and the junction held 9 bases outside the gene matches. CDR1 and CDR2 (germline): SGHTA, FQGTGA. The CDR3 runs 16 residues. The CDR3 nucleotides read TGTGCCAGCAGCATCGCCCCGGGACAGCCTAATGAAAAACTGTTTTTT. Amino acid sequence: CASSIAPGQPNEKLFF.

The rearrangement joins TRBV19 to TRBJ1-1, with 7 bases fitting TRBD1. Trimming removed 3 bases from V and 6 bases from J; junction bases left unmatched: 7. Per germline, CDR1 LNHDA and CDR2 SQIVND (reference sequence). CDR3 length: 14 amino acids. The CDR3 spells CASSMMDRKPEAFF. CDR3 bases: TGTGCCAGTAGTATGATGGACAGGAAACCTGAAGCTTTCTTT. The variable domain in full, completed from reference TRBV19 and TRBJ1-1, reads DGGITQSPKYLFRKEGQNVTLSCEQNLNHDAMYWYRQDPGQGLRLIYYSQIVNDFQKGDIAEGYSVSREKKESFPLTVTSAQKNPTAFYLCASSMMDRKPEAFFGQGTRLTVV.

This clone was counted once. The chain combines TRBV4-1 with TRBJ1-3; no definite D call. The germline CDR1 and CDR2 sequences are MGHRA and YSYEKL. V lost 1 base and J 0 bases, leaving 7 bases between the germline ends. This CDR3 has 15 amino acids. CDR3 coding DNA: TGCGCCAGCAGCCAAGTCCGTAACTCTGGAAACACCATATATTTT. It codes for CASSQVRNSGNTIYF.

The gene calls are TRBV7-9 and TRBJ2-3; perhaps TRBD2 as D (5 bases). This CDR3 region has 13 residues. The V end lost 9 bases, the J end lost 1 base, and 11 bases lay between the germline ends. The V gene's germline CDR1 is SEHNR and CDR2 FQNEAQ (reference sequence). The CDR3 bases are TGTGCCAGTTCGGCGCGGGGCACAGATACGCAGTATTTT. Translating gives CASSARGTDTQYF.

The chain links TRBV12-3 or TRBV12-4 to TRBJ1-1, with 7 bases that match TRBD1. The CDR3 contains 12 residues. J gave up 7 bases and V 4 bases, and 3 bases lay outside the gene matches. This CDR3 is CASSYTGDEAFF. The CDR3 DNA sequence: TGTGCCAGCAGTTACACAGGGGATGAAGCTTTCTTT.

CDR3 residues: CASSLLATSNTEAFF. The CDR3 DNA reads TGCGCCAGCAGCCTCCTTGCGACTTCGAACACTGAAGCTTTCTTT. The V call is TRBV5-1, the J call TRBJ1-1, with D hard to call. The length of the CDR3 is 15 residues. The V and J ends lost 4 bases and 1 base respectively, with 14 bases between them. Germline V lookup: CDR1 SGHRS, CDR2 YFSETQ.

The CDR3 nucleotides are TGCGCCAGCAGCTTGGCCGGGCAGGCTAGCGAAAAACTGTTTTTT. Translated: CASSLAGQASEKLFF. This chain uses TRBV5-1 with TRBJ1-4; D is uncertain. The V gene's germline CDR1 is SGHRS and CDR2 YFSETQ. The length of the CDR3 is 15 residues. V gave up 0 bases and J gave up 8 bases, with 14 bases separating them.

This chain uses TRBV7-7 with TRBJ2-2, with 7 bases matching TRBD1. The CDR3 loop spans 18 amino acids. V trimming: 5 bases; J trimming: 0 bases; junction bases outside the gene matches: 12. Germline-derived CDR1 and CDR2 are SSHAT and FNYEAQ (reference sequence). The CDR3 DNA reads as TGTGCCAGCAGCCGCCACCCTGACAGGGAAACGAACACCGGGGAGCTGTTTTTT. As protein: CASSRHPDRETNTGELFF.

The chain recombines TRBV6-5 with TRBJ1-4, with D possibly matching TRBD1 (6 bases). The V and J ends lost 0 bases and 14 bases respectively, with 16 bases between them. The CDR3 spans 14 residues. In germline, CDR1 is MNHEY, CDR2 SVGAGI. The CDR3 DNA is TGTGCCAGCAGTTACTCCAGGACAGCGGGGAGCCTGTTTTTT. Translating it yields CASSYSRTAGSLFF.

The chain recombines TRBV19 with TRBJ2-3, with 7 positions matching TRBD2. The germline V gene has CDR1 LNHDA and CDR2 SQIVND (reference sequence). The ends lost 4 bases at V and 3 bases at J; junction bases unmatched: 13. This CDR3 contains 17 residues. The CDR3 loop reads CASSKSVTGGATDTQYF. CDR3 bases: TGTGCCAGTAGTAAATCGGTCACGGGGGGTGCGACAGATACGCAGTATTTT. Full variable domain (outside the CDR3, taken from reference TRBV19 and TRBJ2-3): DGGITQSPKYLFRKEGQNVTLSCEQNLNHDAMYWYRQDPGQGLRLIYYSQIVNDFQKGDIAEGYSVSREKKESFPLTVTSAQKNPTAFYLCASSKSVTGGATDTQYFGPGTRLTVL.

This clone has a single count. This chain joins TRBV7-8 and TRBJ2-1, with 7 bases aligning to TRBD2. This CDR3 is built from 13 residues. J lost 8 bases, V lost 4 bases, and 5 bases had no gene match. Per the germline V gene, CDR1 is SGHVS and CDR2 is FQNEAQ. Here the CDR3 reads CASSSRLAYEQFF. CDR3 DNA: TGTGCCAGCAGCTCCAGACTAGCCTATGAGCAGTTCTTC.

The J gene is TRBJ2-1, the V gene TRBV5-4; 7 nucleotides agree with TRBD2. The CDR3 runs 12 residues. Germline V CDR1 and CDR2: SGHNT, YYREEE (reference sequence). After removal of 6 bases from V and 8 bases from J, the junction contained 5 bases not matched to a gene. This CDR3 reads CASTGGYHEQFF. Written as DNA, the CDR3 is TGTGCCAGCACCGGGGGGTACCATGAGCAGTTCTTC.

The rearrangement links TRBV7-2 to TRBJ1-2, with a possible D match to TRBD1 (5 bases). Germline assignment: CDR1 SGHTA and CDR2 FQGNSA. The length of the CDR3 is 15 residues. Trimming took off 7 bases at V and 5 bases at J, with 20 bases between the two ends. The CDR3 loop is CASIPMGGYPYGYTF. DNA of the CDR3: TGTGCCAGCATCCCAATGGGGGGATATCCATATGGCTACACCTTC.